This TCR beta chain appears in the sequencing data of a study of blood T cells in healthy people across ages. It was with a sample-barcoded 5' primer and a J-beta primer mix that a second PCR of roughly 7 to 12 cycles was run. Each of the samples gave a minimum of 3 million paired-end reads that contained CDR3. Using its own MiXCR run on the 5' RACE reads, TCRdb lists one record per CDR3 protein. The table has about 720,000 distinct CDR3 sequences, around a fifth seen once. All donors came from Russia, were Caucasian and healthy, and spanned ages roughly 6 to 100. The V gene's germline CDR1 is LNHDA and CDR2 SQIVND (reference sequence). V was shortened by 4 bases and J by 3 bases, with 7 bases between the two germline ends. The CDR3 has 13 residues.

The rearrangement links TRBV19 to TRBJ1-3; D is perhaps TRBD1 (5 bases). The specimen sequenced was blood. The clonotype was recovered from a man aged 70-80 years in good health. The CDR3 is CASSKGDGNTIYF. For the CDR3, the DNA is TGTGCCAGTAGTAAAGGGGATGGAAACACCATATATTTT.